This TCR beta chain was documented in a study of shared clonotypes between healthy human individuals. On the study more broadly: In total, the donors were a couple of women and a few men aged 18 to 49. Study conclusions and caveats: It was the non-shared clonotypes that had lower generation probabilities than clonotypes shared by all four donors. Larger richness was generally estimated for naive than memory subsets.

Note on this clone: As yet, its antigen is unknown.

Terminally differentiated effector memory CD45RA+ cells were left out of the naive CD8 fraction, which was CD45RO-negative and positively selected for CCR7. As processed by the authors: ImmunoSEQ output lacked quality scores and full-length reads, limiting matched filtering. Profiled with immunoSEQ multiplex PCR; TCRdb holds only in-frame clones, not every one. That table supplies the V and J calls and clone size; D and trimming were determined from the DNA. The sample records under 2,000,000 clones, just under 95% being singletons. This CDR3 region has 12 residues. Germline CDR1 MDHEN, CDR2 SYDVKM. Trimming shortened V by 2 bases and J by 7 bases, and 8 bases separated the two germline ends.

This chain uses TRBV28 with TRBJ1-1; D not certain. Sequenced: naive CD8+ T cells sorted from blood. The receptor was derived from a man between 18 and 35 years old in good health. CDR3 bases: TGTGCCAGCAGTTTAAAGTCTCTTGAAGCTTTCTTT. As protein: CASSLKSLEAFF.